The 15 T cell receptor beta chains in this list originate from one sample, sequenced in a study of blood T cell repertoires in COVID-19. Sequenced by immunoSEQ multiplex PCR; TCRdb stores in-frame clones only, minus some. The sample lists under 150,000 clones; 70% to 90% were seen once. The sequenced material came from peripheral blood. These TCRs come from a human donor in a cohort sampled during active COVID-19.

This clone has a single count. This chain connects TRBV19 to TRBJ1-2; 10 bases are a match to TRBD1. The CDR3 consists of 15 residues. Germline CDR1 and CDR2: LNHDA and SQIVND (reference sequence). V lost 6 bases and J lost 3; bases outside the gene matches: 7. The CDR3 region is CASSPGQGLDYGYTF. CDR3 coding DNA: TGTGCCAGTAGCCCGGGACAGGGGCTGGACTATGGCTACACCTTC.

The chain links TRBV18 to TRBJ2-7; D possibly corresponds to TRBD2 (5 bases). The V gene's germline CDR1 is KGHSH and CDR2 LQKENI. The length of the CDR3 is 12 residues. V lost 6 bases to trimming and J lost 4 bases, with 10 bases between them. In DNA form, the CDR3 reads TGTGCCAGCTCGCCCACGGGGTACGAGCAGTACTTC. Protein sequence: CASSPTGYEQYF.

J is TRBJ2-7 and V is TRBV7-9; 12 bases are shared with TRBD2. The CDR3 is 17 residues long. CDR1 is SEHNR, CDR2 FQNEAQ, per germline (reference sequence). The V gene end was trimmed by 1 base and the J gene end by 4 bases; junction bases not matched to a gene: 8. The CDR3 sequence: CASSLGLAGDIPYEQYF. DNA of the CDR3: TGTGCCAGCAGCTTAGGACTAGCGGGGGATATCCCTTACGAGCAGTACTTC.

The V call is TRBV19, the J call TRBJ1-2, with TRBD1 matching over 9 bases. CDR1 is LNHDA, CDR2 SQIVND, per germline (reference sequence). V gave up 8 bases and J gave up 3 bases; unmatched junction bases: 7. The CDR3 length is 14 residues. CDR3 in amino acids: CASARDRADYGYTF. As DNA, the CDR3 is TGTGCCAGTGCTAGGGACAGGGCGGACTATGGCTACACCTTC.

J is TRBJ2-7 and V is TRBV5-4, with 12 bases matching TRBD2. J was trimmed by 5 bases and V by 5 bases; bases with no gene match: 2. Germline CDR1 SGHNT, CDR2 YYREEE (reference sequence). The CDR3 spans 13 residues. The CDR3: CASRLAGGDEQYF. For the CDR3, the DNA is TGTGCCAGCAGACTAGCGGGGGGTGACGAGCAGTACTTC.

The V call is TRBV6-2 or TRBV6-3, the J call TRBJ1-2; perhaps TRBD1 as D (5 bases). The CDR3 has 17 residues. Germline V CDR1 and CDR2: MNHEY, SVGEGT. The V end lost 0 bases, the J end lost 0 bases, and 14 bases lay between the germline ends. The CDR3: CASSYSGQELPNYGYTF. The CDR3 DNA follows: TGTGCCAGCAGTTACTCGGGGCAGGAACTACCTAACTATGGCTACACCTTC.

This clone showed up just once. The junction differs from germline at one of its ends, possibly a read error. This rearrangement joins TRBV10-2 to TRBJ1-2; TRBD1 might be the D (5 bases). CDR3 length: 13 residues. In germline, CDR1 is WSHSY, CDR2 SAAADI. In nucleotides, the CDR3 is TGCGCCAGCAGTGAGGAGTATAGGGGATTCCGATTCTTC. Protein product: CASSEEYRGFRFF.

The chain uses TRBV6-5 and TRBJ1-1, with 7 bases identical to TRBD1. Germline V CDR1 and CDR2: MNHEY, SVGAGI. This CDR3 is built from 15 residues. V dropped 7 bases and J dropped 4; count of bases not matched to a gene: 12. This CDR3 is CASIRDSTKVTEAFF. The CDR3 nucleotides read TGTGCCAGCATCCGGGACAGCACGAAGGTCACTGAAGCTTTCTTT.

With respect to this clone: The sample contains more than one DNA sequence encoding this CDR3. The rearrangement joins TRBV19 to TRBJ1-1; possibly TRBD1 for D (6 bases). V lost 6 bases and J lost 1, with 9 bases in between. The CDR3 is 13 residues long. Looked up from germline, CDR1 is LNHDA and CDR2 is SQIVND (reference sequence). The CDR3 spells CASSTTGNTEAFF. As DNA, the CDR3 is TGTGCCAGTAGCACGACAGGGAACACTGAAGCTTTCTTT.

The V gene is TRBV19, the J gene TRBJ2-5; 9 bases fit TRBD1. Trimming took 3 bases from V and 1 from J; bases not matched to a gene: 6. The CDR3 spans 16 residues. Germline V CDR1 and CDR2: LNHDA, SQIVND (reference sequence). This CDR3 is CASSIGQGLPQETQYF. The CDR3 DNA is TGTGCCAGTAGTATTGGACAGGGGCTGCCCCAAGAGACCCAGTACTTC.

This sequence joins TRBV6-1 and TRBJ1-1, with 8 bases aligning to TRBD1. CDR3 length: 13 residues. Trimming at V came to 3 bases and at J to 4 bases, leaving 1 base not matched to a gene. Germline V CDR1 and CDR2: MNHNS, SASEGT. CDR3 sequence (DNA): TGTGCCAGCAGTGACAGGGGGCGCACTGAAGCTTTCTTT. The encoded protein is CASSDRGRTEAFF.

This chain connects TRBV4-1 to TRBJ2-1; 8 bases are a match to TRBD2. Germline CDR1 and CDR2: MGHRA and YSYEKL. The ends lost 3 bases at V and 9 bases at J; junction bases unmatched: 13. The CDR3 has 16 residues. As DNA, the CDR3 is TGCGCCAGCAGCCATGCCTCGGGACTAGAGAGGGGTGAGCAGTTCTTC. It encodes CASSHASGLERGEQFF.

The chain links TRBV5-5 to TRBJ1-5; tentative D call: TRBD1 (5 bases). Germline lookup yields CDR1 SGHKS and CDR2 YYEKEE (reference sequence). Trimming took 1 base from V and 7 from J, leaving 12 bases between them. The CDR3 is 14 amino acids. The CDR3 sequence: CASSLSSGPQPQHF. CDR3 nucleotides: TGTGCCAGCAGCTTGTCATCAGGGCCGCAGCCCCAGCATTTT.

V and J are TRBV20-1 and TRBJ1-6; no firm D call. The V end was cut by 3 bases, the J end by 0 bases, with 15 bases between. The germline V gene has CDR1 DFQATT and CDR2 SNEGSKA (reference sequence). The CDR3 runs 17 residues. The DNA for the CDR3 is TGCAGTGCTAGTGACCCCCACCTGAGCTCCTATAATTCACCCCTCCACTTT. Its protein is CSASDPHLSSYNSPLHF.

This clone has a handful of counts. The CDR3 reads CASSFRGYNQPQHF. The CDR3 nucleotides read TGTGCCAGCAGCTTTCGCGGCTACAATCAGCCCCAGCATTTT. The chain links TRBV5-6 to TRBJ1-5, with D uncertain. The V end was cut by 2 bases, the J end by 3 bases, with 9 bases between. CDR1 SGHDT and CDR2 YYEEEE come from the germline V gene. The CDR3 contains 14 residues.